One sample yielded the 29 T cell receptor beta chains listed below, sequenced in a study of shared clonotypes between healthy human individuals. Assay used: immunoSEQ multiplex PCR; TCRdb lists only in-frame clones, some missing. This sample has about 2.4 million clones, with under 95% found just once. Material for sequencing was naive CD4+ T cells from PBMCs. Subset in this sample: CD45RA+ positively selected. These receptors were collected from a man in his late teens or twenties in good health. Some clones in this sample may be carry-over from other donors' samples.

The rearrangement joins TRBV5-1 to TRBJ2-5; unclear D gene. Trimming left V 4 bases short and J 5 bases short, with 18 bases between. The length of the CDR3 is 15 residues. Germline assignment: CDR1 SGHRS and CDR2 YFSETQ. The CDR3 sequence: CASSPLGSDGETQYF. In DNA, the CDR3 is TGCGCCAGCAGCCCTCTAGGGTCGGATGGGGAGACCCAGTACTTC.

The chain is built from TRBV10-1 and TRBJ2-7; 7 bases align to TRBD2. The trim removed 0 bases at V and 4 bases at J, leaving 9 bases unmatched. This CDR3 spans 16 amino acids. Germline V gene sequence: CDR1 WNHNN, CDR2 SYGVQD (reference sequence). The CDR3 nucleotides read TGCGCCAGCAGTGAGTCAAGGGCGGGAGTGCTGTACGAGCAGTACTTC. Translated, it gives CASSESRAGVLYEQYF.

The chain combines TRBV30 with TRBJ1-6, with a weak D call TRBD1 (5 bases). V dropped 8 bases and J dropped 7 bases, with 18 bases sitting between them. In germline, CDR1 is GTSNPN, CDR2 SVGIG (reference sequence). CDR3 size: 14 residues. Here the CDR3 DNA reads TGTGCCGCAGAGCCGGGACCTTTCAATTCACCCCTCCACTTT. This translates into CAAEPGPFNSPLHF.

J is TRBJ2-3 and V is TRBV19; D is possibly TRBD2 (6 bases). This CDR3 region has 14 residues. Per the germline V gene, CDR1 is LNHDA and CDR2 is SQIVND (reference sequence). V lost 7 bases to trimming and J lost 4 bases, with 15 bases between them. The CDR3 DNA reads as TGTGCCAGTAAACTCCTTGGGAGGTCAGATACGCAGTATTTT. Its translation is CASKLLGRSDTQYF.

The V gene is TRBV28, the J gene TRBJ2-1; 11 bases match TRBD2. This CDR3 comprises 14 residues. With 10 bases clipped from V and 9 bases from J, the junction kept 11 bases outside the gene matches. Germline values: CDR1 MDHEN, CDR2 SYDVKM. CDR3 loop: CATLLAGVRTEQFF. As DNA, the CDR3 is TGTGCCACCTTACTAGCGGGAGTAAGAACTGAGCAGTTCTTC.

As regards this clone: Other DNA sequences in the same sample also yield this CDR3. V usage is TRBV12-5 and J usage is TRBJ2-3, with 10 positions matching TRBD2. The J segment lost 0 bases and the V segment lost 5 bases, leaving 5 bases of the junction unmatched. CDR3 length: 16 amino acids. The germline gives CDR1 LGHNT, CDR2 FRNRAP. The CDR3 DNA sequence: TGTGCTAGTGGTCCCGGACTAGCGGCGAGCACAGATACGCAGTATTTT. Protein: CASGPGLAASTDTQYF.

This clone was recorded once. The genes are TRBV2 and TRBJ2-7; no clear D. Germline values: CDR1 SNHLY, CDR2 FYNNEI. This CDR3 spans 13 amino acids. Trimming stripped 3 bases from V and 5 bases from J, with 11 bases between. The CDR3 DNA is TGTGCCAGCAGTGAGGGAAGAAGGGACGAGCAGTACTTC. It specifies CASSEGRRDEQYF.

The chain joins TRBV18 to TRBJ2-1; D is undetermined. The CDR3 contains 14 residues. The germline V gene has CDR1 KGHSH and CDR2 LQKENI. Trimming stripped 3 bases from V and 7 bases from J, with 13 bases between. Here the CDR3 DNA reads TGTGCCAGCTCACCGGTCAGTCTAATAAATGAGCAGTTCTTC. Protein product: CASSPVSLINEQFF.

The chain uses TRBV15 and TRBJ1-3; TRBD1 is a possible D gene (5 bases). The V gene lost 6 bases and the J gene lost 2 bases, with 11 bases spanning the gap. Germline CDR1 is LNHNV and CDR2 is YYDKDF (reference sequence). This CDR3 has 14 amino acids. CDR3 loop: CATSGGATGNTIYF. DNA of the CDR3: TGTGCCACCAGTGGGGGTGCGACTGGAAACACCATATATTTT.

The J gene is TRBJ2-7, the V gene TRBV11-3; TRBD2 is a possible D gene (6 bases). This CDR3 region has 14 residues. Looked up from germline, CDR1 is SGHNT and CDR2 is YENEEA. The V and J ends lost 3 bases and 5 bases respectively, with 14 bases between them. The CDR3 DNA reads TGTGCCAGCAGCTTGGGGGGAGGTAGCAACGAGCAGTACTTC. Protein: CASSLGGGSNEQYF. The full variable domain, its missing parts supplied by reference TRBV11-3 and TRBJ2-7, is EAGVVQSPRYKIIEKKQPVAFWCNPISGHNTLYWYLQNLGQGPELLIRYENEEAVDDSQLPKDRFSAERLKGVDSTLKIQPAELGDSAVYLCASSLGGGSNEQYFGPGTRLTVT.

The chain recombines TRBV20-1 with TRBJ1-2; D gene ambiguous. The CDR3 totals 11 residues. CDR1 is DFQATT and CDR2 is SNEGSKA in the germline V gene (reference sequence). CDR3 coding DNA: TGCAGGGCAACGGGTAACTATGGCTACACCTTC. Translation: CRATGNYGYTF.

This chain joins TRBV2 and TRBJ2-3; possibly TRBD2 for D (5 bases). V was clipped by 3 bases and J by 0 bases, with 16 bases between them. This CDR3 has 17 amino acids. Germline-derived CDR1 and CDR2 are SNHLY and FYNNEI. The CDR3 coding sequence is TGTGCCAGCAGTGATGGGTTGAGGCGGGCTAGCACAGATACGCAGTATTTT. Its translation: CASSDGLRRASTDTQYF.

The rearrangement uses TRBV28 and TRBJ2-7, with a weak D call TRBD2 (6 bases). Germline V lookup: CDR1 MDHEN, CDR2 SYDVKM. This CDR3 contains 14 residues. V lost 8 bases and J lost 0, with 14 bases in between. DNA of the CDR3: TGTGCCAGCGTTCGAACGGGAGCCTCCTACGAGCAGTACTTC. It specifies CASVRTGASYEQYF.

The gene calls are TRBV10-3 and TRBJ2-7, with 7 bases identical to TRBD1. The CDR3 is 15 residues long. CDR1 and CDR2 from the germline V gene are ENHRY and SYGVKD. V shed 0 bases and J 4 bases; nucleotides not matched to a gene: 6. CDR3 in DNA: TGTGCCATCAGTGAGTCGACAGGGATTCTATACGAGCAGTACTTC. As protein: CAISESTGILYEQYF.

As DNA, the CDR3 is TGCGCCAGCAGCTTGGCCGGGACAGCAAACACAGATACGCAGTATTTT. Translated, it gives CASSLAGTANTDTQYF. This chain links TRBV5-1 with TRBJ2-3; the match to TRBD1 covers 7 bases. The CDR3 has 16 amino acids. CDR1 and CDR2 from the germline V gene are SGHRS and YFSETQ. The V gene end was trimmed by 0 bases and the J gene end by 2 bases; junction bases not matched to a gene: 6.

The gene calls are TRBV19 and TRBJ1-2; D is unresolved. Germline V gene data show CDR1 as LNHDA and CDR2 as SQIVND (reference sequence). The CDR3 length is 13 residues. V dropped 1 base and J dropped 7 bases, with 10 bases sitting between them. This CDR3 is CASSIGEGRGYTF. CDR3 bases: TGTGCCAGTAGTATAGGGGAGGGCCGTGGCTACACCTTC.

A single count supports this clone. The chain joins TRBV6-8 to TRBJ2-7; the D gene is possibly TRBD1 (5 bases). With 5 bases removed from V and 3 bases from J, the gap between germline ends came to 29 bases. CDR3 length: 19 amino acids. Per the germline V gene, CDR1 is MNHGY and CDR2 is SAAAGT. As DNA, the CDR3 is TGTGCCAGCAGTCACCTTCACCACCTGACCTCGACAGATCTCTACGAGCAGTACTTC. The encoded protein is CASSHLHHLTSTDLYEQYF.

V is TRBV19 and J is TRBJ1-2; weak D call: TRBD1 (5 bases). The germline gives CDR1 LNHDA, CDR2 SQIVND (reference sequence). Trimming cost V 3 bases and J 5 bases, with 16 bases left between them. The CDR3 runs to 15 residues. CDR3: CASSISVGDLYGYTF. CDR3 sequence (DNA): TGTGCCAGTAGTATCTCGGTCGGGGACTTATATGGCTACACCTTC.

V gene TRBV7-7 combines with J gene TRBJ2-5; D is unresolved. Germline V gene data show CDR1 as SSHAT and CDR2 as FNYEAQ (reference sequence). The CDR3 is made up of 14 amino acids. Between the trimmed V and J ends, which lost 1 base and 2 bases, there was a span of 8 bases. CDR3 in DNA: TGTGCCAGCAGCTTAGGGAGCCAACAAGAGACCCAGTACTTC. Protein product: CASSLGSQQETQYF. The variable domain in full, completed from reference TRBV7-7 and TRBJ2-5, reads GAGVSQSPRYKVTKRGQDVTLRCDPISSHATLYWYQQALGQGPEFLTYFNYEAQPDKSGLPSDRFSAERPEGSISTLTIQRTEQRDSAMYRCASSLGSQQETQYFGPGTRLLVL.

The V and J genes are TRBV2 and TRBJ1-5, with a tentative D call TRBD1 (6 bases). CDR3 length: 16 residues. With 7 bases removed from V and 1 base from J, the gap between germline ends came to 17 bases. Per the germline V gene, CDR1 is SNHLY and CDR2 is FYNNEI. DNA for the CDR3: TGTGCCAGCACCGGAAGCTCCGGGGGCAGCAATCAGCCCCAGCATTTT. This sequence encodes CASTGSSGGSNQPQHF.

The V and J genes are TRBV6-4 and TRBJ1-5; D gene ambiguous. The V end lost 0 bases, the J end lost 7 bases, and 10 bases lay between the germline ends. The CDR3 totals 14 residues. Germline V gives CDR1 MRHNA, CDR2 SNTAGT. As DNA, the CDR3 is TGTGCCAGCAGTGACTCGATAGGATCCCAGCCCCAGCATTTT. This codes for CASSDSIGSQPQHF.

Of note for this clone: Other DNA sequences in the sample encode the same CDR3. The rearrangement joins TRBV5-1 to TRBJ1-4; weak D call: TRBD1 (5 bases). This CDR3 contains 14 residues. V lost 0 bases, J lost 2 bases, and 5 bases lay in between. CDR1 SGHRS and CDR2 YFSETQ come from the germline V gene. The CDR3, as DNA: TGCGCCAGCAGCTTGGGACAGACTAATGAAAAACTGTTTTTT. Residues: CASSLGQTNEKLFF.

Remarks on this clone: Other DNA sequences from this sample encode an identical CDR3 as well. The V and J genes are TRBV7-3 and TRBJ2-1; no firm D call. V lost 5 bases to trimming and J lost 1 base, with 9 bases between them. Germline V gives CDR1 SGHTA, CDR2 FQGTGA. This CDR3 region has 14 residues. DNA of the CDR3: TGTGCCAGCAGCCTTTCCTTATCCTACAATGAGCAGTTCTTC. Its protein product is CASSLSLSYNEQFF.

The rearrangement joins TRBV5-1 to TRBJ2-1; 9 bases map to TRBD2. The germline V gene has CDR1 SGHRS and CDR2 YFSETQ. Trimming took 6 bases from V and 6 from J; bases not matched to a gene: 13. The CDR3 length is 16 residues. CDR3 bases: TGCGCCAGCACCACGACCCCAAGCGGGAGGTCCAATGAGCAGTTCTTC. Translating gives CASTTTPSGRSNEQFF.

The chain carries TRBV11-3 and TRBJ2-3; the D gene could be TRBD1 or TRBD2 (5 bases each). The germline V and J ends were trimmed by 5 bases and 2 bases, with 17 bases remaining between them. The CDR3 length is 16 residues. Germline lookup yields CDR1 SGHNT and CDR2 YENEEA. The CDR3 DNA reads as TGTGCCAGCAGCAGGGGACCTTCCCAAACCACAGATACGCAGTATTTT. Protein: CASSRGPSQTTDTQYF.

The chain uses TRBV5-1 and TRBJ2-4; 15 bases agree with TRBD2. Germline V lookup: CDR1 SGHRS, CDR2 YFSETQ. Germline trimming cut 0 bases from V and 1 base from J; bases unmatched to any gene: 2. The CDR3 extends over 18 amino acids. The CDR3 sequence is CASSLGGTSGRAKNIQYF. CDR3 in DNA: TGCGCCAGCAGCTTGGGCGGGACTAGCGGGAGGGCCAAAAACATTCAGTACTTC.

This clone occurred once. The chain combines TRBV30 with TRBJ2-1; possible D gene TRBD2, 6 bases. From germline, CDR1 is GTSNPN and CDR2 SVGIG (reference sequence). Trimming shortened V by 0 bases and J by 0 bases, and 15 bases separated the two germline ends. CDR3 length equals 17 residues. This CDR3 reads CAWSVSLTSSSYNEQFF. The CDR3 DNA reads TGTGCCTGGAGTGTCTCCTTAACTAGCAGCTCCTACAATGAGCAGTTCTTC. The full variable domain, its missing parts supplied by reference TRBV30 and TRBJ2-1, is SQTIHQWPATLVQPVGSPLSLECTVEGTSNPNLYWYRQAAGRGLQLLFYSVGIGQISSEVPQNLSASRPQDRQFILSSKKLLLSDSGFYLCAWSVSLTSSSYNEQFFGPGTRLTVL.

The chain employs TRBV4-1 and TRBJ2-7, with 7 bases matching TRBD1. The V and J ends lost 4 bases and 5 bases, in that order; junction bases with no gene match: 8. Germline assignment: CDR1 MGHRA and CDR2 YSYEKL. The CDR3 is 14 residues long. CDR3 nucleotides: TGCGCCAGCAGCCCCTCCAGGGGGTGGAACGAGCAGTACTTC. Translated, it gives CASSPSRGWNEQYF.

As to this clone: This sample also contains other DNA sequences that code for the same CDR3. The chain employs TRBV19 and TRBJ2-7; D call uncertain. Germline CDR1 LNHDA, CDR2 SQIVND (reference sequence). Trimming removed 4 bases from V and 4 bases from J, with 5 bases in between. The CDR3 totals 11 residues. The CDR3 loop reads CASSNRYEQYF. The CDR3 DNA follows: TGTGCCAGTAGTAACCGGTACGAGCAGTACTTC.